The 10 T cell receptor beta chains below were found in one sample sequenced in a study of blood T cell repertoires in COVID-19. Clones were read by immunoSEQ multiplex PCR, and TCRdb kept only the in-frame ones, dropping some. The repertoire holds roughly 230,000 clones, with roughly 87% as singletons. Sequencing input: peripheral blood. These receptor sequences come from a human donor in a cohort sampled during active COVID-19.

The CDR3 DNA follows: TGCGCCAGCAGCCGAGAGACAGGGAACTATGGCTACACCTTC. It encodes CASSRETGNYGYTF. V usage is TRBV4-3 and J usage is TRBJ1-2; 7 bases map to TRBD1. Germline assignment: CDR1 LGHNA and CDR2 YSLEER. The J segment lost 2 bases and the V segment lost 4 bases, leaving 4 bases of the junction unmatched. The CDR3 is made up of 14 amino acids.

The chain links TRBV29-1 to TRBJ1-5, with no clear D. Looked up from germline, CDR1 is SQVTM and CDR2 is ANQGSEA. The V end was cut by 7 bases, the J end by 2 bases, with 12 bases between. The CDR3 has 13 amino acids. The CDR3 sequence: CSAGWGGNQPQHF. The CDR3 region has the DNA TGCAGCGCTGGGTGGGGAGGCAATCAGCCCCAGCATTTT.

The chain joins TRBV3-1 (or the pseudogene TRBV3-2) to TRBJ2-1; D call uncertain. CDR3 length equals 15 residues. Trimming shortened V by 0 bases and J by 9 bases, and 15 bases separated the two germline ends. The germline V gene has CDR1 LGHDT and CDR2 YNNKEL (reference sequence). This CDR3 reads CASSQDYTGSGEQFF. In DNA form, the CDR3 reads TGTGCCAGCAGCCAAGACTACACGGGTTCTGGTGAGCAGTTCTTC.

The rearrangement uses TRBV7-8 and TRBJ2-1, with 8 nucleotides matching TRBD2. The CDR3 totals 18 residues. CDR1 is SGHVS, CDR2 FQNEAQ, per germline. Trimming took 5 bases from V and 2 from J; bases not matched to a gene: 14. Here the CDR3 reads CASSHPGGVGRTYNEQFF. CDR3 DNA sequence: TGTGCCAGCAGCCACCCGGGGGGGGTGGGCCGGACCTACAATGAGCAGTTCTTC.

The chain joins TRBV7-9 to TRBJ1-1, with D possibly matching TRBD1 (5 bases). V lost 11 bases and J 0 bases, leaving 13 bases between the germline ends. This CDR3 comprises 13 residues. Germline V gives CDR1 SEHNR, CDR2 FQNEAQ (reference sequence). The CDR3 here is CACLGLMNTEAFF. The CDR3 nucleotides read TGTGCCTGTTTGGGGCTTATGAACACTGAAGCTTTCTTT. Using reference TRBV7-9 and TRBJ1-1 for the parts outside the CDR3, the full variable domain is DTGVSQNPRHKITKRGQNVTFRCDPISEHNRLYWYRQTLGQGPEFLTYFQNEAQLEKSRLLSDRFSAERPKGSFSTLEIQRTEQGDSAMYLCACLGLMNTEAFFGQGTRLTVV.

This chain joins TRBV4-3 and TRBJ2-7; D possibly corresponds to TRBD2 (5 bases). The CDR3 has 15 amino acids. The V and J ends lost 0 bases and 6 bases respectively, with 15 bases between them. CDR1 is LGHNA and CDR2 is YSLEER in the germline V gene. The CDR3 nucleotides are TGCGCCAGCAGCCAAGATAGTTACCCCCGGGGCGAGCAGTACTTC. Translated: CASSQDSYPRGEQYF.

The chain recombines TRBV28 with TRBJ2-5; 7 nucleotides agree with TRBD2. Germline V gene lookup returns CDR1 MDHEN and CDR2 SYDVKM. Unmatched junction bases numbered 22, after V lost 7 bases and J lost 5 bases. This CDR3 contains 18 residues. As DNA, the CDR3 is TGTGCCAGCACCACGGCCTGGGCGGGAGTTCGACGGGGGGAGACCCAGTACTTC. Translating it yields CASTTAWAGVRRGETQYF.

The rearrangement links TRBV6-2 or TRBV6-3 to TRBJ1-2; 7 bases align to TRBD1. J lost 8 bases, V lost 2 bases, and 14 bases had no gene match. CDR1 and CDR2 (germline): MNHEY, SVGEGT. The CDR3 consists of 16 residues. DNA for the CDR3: TGTGCCAGCAGTTACCCCACGGGACAGAGGTTTGCAGGCTACACCTTC. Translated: CASSYPTGQRFAGYTF.

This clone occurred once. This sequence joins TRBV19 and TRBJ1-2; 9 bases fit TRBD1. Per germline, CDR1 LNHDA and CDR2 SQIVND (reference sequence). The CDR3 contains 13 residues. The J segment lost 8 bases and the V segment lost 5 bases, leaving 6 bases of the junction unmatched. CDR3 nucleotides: TGTGCCAGTAGTGACCACAGGGGGCAAGGCTACACCTTC. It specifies CASSDHRGQGYTF.

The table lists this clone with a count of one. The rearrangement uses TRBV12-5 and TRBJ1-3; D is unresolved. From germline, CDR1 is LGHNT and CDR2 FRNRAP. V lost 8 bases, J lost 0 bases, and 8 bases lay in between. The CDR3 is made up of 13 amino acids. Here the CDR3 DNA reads TGTGCTAGTATGTTATCCTCTGGAAACACCATATATTTT. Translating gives CASMLSSGNTIYF.